This entry is about one T cell receptor beta chain. The junction had 5 bases not matched to a gene; V was cut back by 0 bases and J by 3 bases. This CDR3 has 15 amino acids. Germline-derived CDR1 and CDR2 are SGDLS and YYNGEE. This record comes from a study of blood T cell repertoires in COVID-19. As for the study in general: Samples came from the United States, Italy and Spain, spanning acute and convalescent COVID-19. The analysed material was cDNA or gDNA that came from T cells, B-cell-depleted T cells, or PBMCs.

Profiled with immunoSEQ multiplex PCR; TCRdb holds only in-frame clones, not every one. The sample carries fewer than 250,000 clones, 75% to 85% recorded once. Participant ages covered 18 to 89 years across around 25 US areas. The study assigned cohorts using participant-reported clinical history. The chain employs TRBV9 and TRBJ2-5, with 7 bases aligning to TRBD1. The source material was PBMCs or T cells enriched from blood (not recorded which). This sequence was found in a woman aged 50 to 60 with acute COVID-19. Written as DNA, the CDR3 is TGTGCCAGCAGCGTAGTAGGGGGCTCAAAAGAGACCCAGTACTTC. Encoded protein: CASSVVGGSKETQYF.